Shown below are 23 T cell receptor beta chains from a single sample sequenced in a study of blood T cell repertoires in COVID-19. This table comes from immunoSEQ multiplex PCR, and its TCRdb copy is limited to in-frame clones, with some not included. This table has around 88,000 clones, about 85% appearing once. The sample comprised peripheral blood. All receptors come from an elderly woman with acute or convalescent COVID-19.

The chain carries TRBV4-1 and TRBJ2-1, with a possible D match to TRBD1 (6 bases). Germline CDR1 reads MGHRA; CDR2 reads YSYEKL. This CDR3 comprises 15 residues. Between the trimmed V and J ends, which lost 1 base and 6 bases, there was a span of 13 bases. The CDR3 bases are TGCGCCAGCAGCCAAGTGGCAGGGGTCGGCAATGAGCAGTTCTTC. It specifies CASSQVAGVGNEQFF.

V gene TRBV7-2 combines with J gene TRBJ1-6, with a weak D call TRBD1 (5 bases). The CDR3 is 15 amino acids. Germline V gene lookup returns CDR1 SGHTA and CDR2 FQGNSA. Between the trimmed V and J ends, which lost 4 bases and 10 bases, there was a span of 17 bases. CDR3 coding DNA: TGTGCCAGCAGCTCCGTAGGGGCGGGGGGATCACCCCTCCACTTT. It specifies CASSSVGAGGSPLHF.

In this sample, this clone turned up once. The V call is TRBV7-2, the J call TRBJ2-5; no firm D call. The CDR3 length is 12 residues. V gave up 5 bases and J gave up 0 bases, with 4 bases separating them. Looked up from germline, CDR1 is SGHTA and CDR2 is FQGNSA. The CDR3 loop reads CASSLYQETQYF. The DNA for the CDR3 is TGTGCCAGCAGCCTGTACCAAGAGACCCAGTACTTC.

The chain carries TRBV5-5 and TRBJ1-5; D not resolved. The CDR3 totals 13 residues. Trimming cost V 1 base and J 6 bases, with 8 bases left between them. Germline CDR1 and CDR2: SGHKS and YYEKEE (reference sequence). In nucleotides, the CDR3 is TGTGCCAGCAGCTTGCGTTTCGGTCAGCCCCAGCATTTT. Its translation: CASSLRFGQPQHF.

The V and J genes are TRBV6-2 or TRBV6-3 and TRBJ2-1, with a tentative D call TRBD1 (6 bases). This CDR3 comprises 15 residues. Per germline, CDR1 MNHEY and CDR2 SVGEGT. The germline V and J ends were trimmed by 2 bases and 4 bases, with 12 bases remaining between them. DNA for the CDR3: TGTGCCAGCAGTTACGTGGGGGCCGTTTACAATGAGCAGTTCTTC. Translated: CASSYVGAVYNEQFF.

This clone came up once. The chain is built from TRBV2 and TRBJ2-1, with 12 bases that match TRBD2. Looked up from germline, CDR1 is SNHLY and CDR2 is FYNNEI. This CDR3 has 15 residues. V shed 9 bases and J 7 bases; nucleotides not matched to a gene: 10. The CDR3, as DNA: TGTGCCAGTACGGGCCTAGCGGGGGGGGTAAATGAGCAGTTCTTC. Translated: CASTGLAGGVNEQFF.

This chain uses TRBV6-2 or TRBV6-3 with TRBJ1-1; 9 nucleotides line up with TRBD1. Per germline, CDR1 MNHEY and CDR2 SVGEGT. V was clipped by 1 base and J by 0 bases; unmatched bases: 3. The CDR3 totals 16 residues. The CDR3 DNA reads TGTGCCAGCAGTTACTACCGGGACAGGGTGAACACTGAAGCTTTCTTT. Translating it yields CASSYYRDRVNTEAFF.

V and J are TRBV7-9 and TRBJ2-1; no clear D. CDR3 size: 12 residues. Trimming cost V 0 bases and J 8 bases, with 5 bases left between them. Germline values: CDR1 SEHNR, CDR2 FQNEAQ (reference sequence). The CDR3 region is CASSLASHEQFF. CDR3 coding DNA: TGTGCCAGCAGCTTAGCTAGTCATGAGCAGTTCTTC. The variable domain in full, with the rest retrieved from reference TRBV7-9 and TRBJ2-1, is DTGVSQNPRHKITKRGQNVTFRCDPISEHNRLYWYRQTLGQGPEFLTYFQNEAQLEKSRLLSDRFSAERPKGSFSTLEIQRTEQGDSAMYLCASSLASHEQFFGPGTRLTVL.

The V gene is TRBV5-6, the J gene TRBJ1-2, with D possibly TRBD1 on 5 matching bases. The CDR3 is 13 residues long. V was pared by 0 bases and J by 4 bases, with 7 bases between. The germline CDR1 and CDR2 sequences are SGHDT and YYEEEE. CDR3 amino acids: CASSLAGIYGYTF. As DNA, the CDR3 is TGTGCCAGCAGCTTGGCAGGGATCTATGGCTACACCTTC.

The V call is TRBV28, the J call TRBJ1-5; no definite D call. Trimming pared 7 bases from V and 3 bases from J, leaving 19 bases between. The germline gives CDR1 MDHEN, CDR2 SYDVKM. The CDR3 length is 16 residues. CDR3 amino acids: CASNPPAPGYNQPQHF. The DNA for the CDR3 is TGTGCCAGCAACCCCCCGGCCCCAGGTTACAATCAGCCCCAGCATTTT.

V and J are TRBV6-2 or TRBV6-3 and TRBJ1-2; TRBD1 matches at 7 bases. V shed 6 bases, J shed 2 bases, and the junction held 6 bases outside the gene matches. The CDR3 sequence is 14 residues long. Germline V lookup: CDR1 MNHEY, CDR2 SVGEGT. The CDR3 bases are TGTGCCAGCAGCCGTGAACAGGGGAACTATGGCTACACCTTC. This codes for CASSREQGNYGYTF.

The chain links TRBV6-2 or TRBV6-3 to TRBJ1-1; a possible D gene is TRBD1 (5 bases). CDR3 size: 14 residues. The V gene lost 4 bases and the J gene lost 6 bases, with 15 bases spanning the gap. Looked up from germline, CDR1 is MNHEY and CDR2 is SVGEGT. The CDR3 sequence: CASSLGGFVAEAFF. The CDR3 DNA is TGTGCCAGCAGTTTGGGGGGGTTCGTCGCTGAAGCTTTCTTT.

CDR3 sequence: CASSQTTSGTYNEQFF. Here the CDR3 DNA reads TGTGCCAGCAGCCAAACGACTAGCGGGACGTACAATGAGCAGTTCTTC. The chain recombines TRBV3-1 (or the pseudogene TRBV3-2) with TRBJ2-1, with TRBD2 identical over 11 bases. Germline assignment: CDR1 LGHDT and CDR2 YNNKEL (reference sequence). CDR3 length equals 16 residues. Losses at the gene ends were 2 bases for V and 4 bases for J; bases not matched to a gene: 4.

This chain uses TRBV9 with TRBJ1-6, with D maybe TRBD1 (5 bases). This CDR3 has 15 amino acids. The germline V and J ends were trimmed by 2 bases and 7 bases, with 13 bases remaining between them. Germline CDR1 and CDR2: SGDLS and YYNGEE. The CDR3 here is CASSVKGLSNSPLHF. The CDR3 DNA reads TGTGCCAGCAGCGTTAAGGGACTCTCCAATTCACCCCTCCACTTT.

This chain links TRBV6-2 or TRBV6-3 with TRBJ1-1, with TRBD1 identical over 10 bases. With V trimmed by 2 bases and J by 5 bases, 5 bases remained unmatched. Germline V gives CDR1 MNHEY, CDR2 SVGEGT. The CDR3 covers 15 residues. As DNA, the CDR3 is TGTGCCAGCAGTTACCGCGGACAGGGGGGAACTGAAGCTTTCTTT. It codes for CASSYRGQGGTEAFF.

J is TRBJ2-2 and V is TRBV5-4, with 11 bases aligning to TRBD2. This CDR3 contains 16 residues. The V gene's germline CDR1 is SGHNT and CDR2 YYREEE (reference sequence). Unmatched junction bases numbered 9, after V lost 5 bases and J lost 6 bases. CDR3 sequence (DNA): TGTGCCAGCAGTAGATCGGCTAGCGGGGGGTCCGGGGAGCTGTTTTTT. This encodes CASSRSASGGSGELFF.

This clone was seen a few times. The chain uses TRBV10-3 and TRBJ2-5; TRBD1 is a possible D gene (6 bases). V was clipped by 6 bases and J by 3 bases, with 11 bases between them. The germline V gene encodes CDR1 ENHRY and CDR2 SYGVKD. The CDR3 has 13 amino acids. CDR3 protein: CAISSTGKETQYF. CDR3 coding DNA: TGTGCCATCAGCTCGACAGGAAAAGAGACCCAGTACTTC.

This clone was detected a few times. The rearrangement joins TRBV6-5 to TRBJ2-1; 7 bases line up with TRBD1. The CDR3 has 13 residues. V lost 6 bases, J lost 5 bases, and 4 bases stayed unmatched. Looked up from germline, CDR1 is MNHEY and CDR2 is SVGAGI. Written as DNA, the CDR3 is TGTGCCAGCAGGACAGGGTCCCACAATGAGCAGTTCTTC. Protein product: CASRTGSHNEQFF.

The rearrangement uses TRBV11-2 and TRBJ1-1; unclear D gene. The CDR3 is 13 residues long. Germline loops: CDR1 SGHAT, CDR2 FQNNGV. Trimming removed 6 bases from V and 2 bases from J, with 10 bases in between. The CDR3 sequence: CASRRMVNTEAFF. The CDR3 DNA reads TGTGCCAGCAGGCGGATGGTAAACACTGAAGCTTTCTTT.

The V call is TRBV2, the J call TRBJ1-2; D uncertain. CDR1 and CDR2 (germline): SNHLY, FYNNEI. Trimming stripped 3 bases from V and 5 bases from J, with 19 bases between. The CDR3 is made up of 16 amino acids. The CDR3 sequence: CASSENTGLGSYGYTF. CDR3 nucleotides: TGTGCCAGCAGTGAGAATACGGGATTGGGTAGTTATGGCTACACCTTC.

The chain carries TRBV5-8 and TRBJ2-7; the match to TRBD1 covers 10 bases. Germline assignment: CDR1 SGHTS and CDR2 YDEGEE. The CDR3 runs 15 residues. J was trimmed by 6 bases and V by 3 bases; bases with no gene match: 9. The CDR3 nucleotides read TGTGCCAGCAGCTGGCCGGGACAGGGGATGGGCGAGCAGTACTTC. It yields the protein CASSWPGQGMGEQYF.

The V gene is TRBV10-1, the J gene TRBJ1-6, with no clear D. V gave up 0 bases and J gave up 1 base, with 13 bases separating them. The CDR3 length is 18 residues. Germline V gene sequence: CDR1 WNHNN, CDR2 SYGVQD (reference sequence). CDR3 DNA sequence: TGCGCCAGCAGTGAGTCGTTATCGGGTGGGTCCTATAATTCACCCCTCCACTTT. It translates to CASSESLSGGSYNSPLHF.

The chain is built from TRBV19 and TRBJ2-7, with a weak D call TRBD2 (5 bases). Trimming removed 6 bases from V and 4 bases from J, with 16 bases in between. The CDR3 has 14 amino acids. Germline loops: CDR1 LNHDA, CDR2 SQIVND (reference sequence). The CDR3 is CASRKGGGPYEQYF. DNA of the CDR3: TGTGCCAGTAGGAAGGGTGGAGGCCCTTACGAGCAGTACTTC.